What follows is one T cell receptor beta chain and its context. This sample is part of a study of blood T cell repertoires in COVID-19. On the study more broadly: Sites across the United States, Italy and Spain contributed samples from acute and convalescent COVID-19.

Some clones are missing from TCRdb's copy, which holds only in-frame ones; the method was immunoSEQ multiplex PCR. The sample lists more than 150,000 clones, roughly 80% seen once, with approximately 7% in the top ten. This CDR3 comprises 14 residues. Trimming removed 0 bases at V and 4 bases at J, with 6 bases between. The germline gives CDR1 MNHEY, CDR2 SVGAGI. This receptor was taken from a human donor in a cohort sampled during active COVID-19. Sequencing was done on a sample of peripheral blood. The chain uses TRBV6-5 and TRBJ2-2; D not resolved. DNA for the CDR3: TGTGCCAGCAGTTACTCCATGAGCACCGGGGAGCTGTTTTTT. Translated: CASSYSMSTGELFF.